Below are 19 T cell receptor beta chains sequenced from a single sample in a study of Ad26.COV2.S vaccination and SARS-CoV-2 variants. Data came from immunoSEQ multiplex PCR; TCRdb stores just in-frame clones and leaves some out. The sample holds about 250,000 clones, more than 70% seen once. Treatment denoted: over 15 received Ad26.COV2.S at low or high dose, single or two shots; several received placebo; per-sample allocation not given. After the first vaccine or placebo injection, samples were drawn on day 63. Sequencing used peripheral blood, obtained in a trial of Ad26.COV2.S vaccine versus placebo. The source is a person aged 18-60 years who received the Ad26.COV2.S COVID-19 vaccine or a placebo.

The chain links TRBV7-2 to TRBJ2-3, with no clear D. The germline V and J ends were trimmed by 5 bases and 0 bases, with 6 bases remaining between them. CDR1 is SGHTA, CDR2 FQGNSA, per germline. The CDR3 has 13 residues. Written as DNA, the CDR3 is TGTGCCAGCAGCGTCTCTAGCACAGATACGCAGTATTTT. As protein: CASSVSSTDTQYF. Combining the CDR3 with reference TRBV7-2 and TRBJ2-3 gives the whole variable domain GAGVSQSPSNKVTEKGKDVELRCDPISGHTALYWYRQSLGQGLEFLIYFQGNSAPDKSGLPSDRFSAERTGGSVSTLTIQRTQQEDSAVYLCASSVSSTDTQYFGPGTRLTVL.

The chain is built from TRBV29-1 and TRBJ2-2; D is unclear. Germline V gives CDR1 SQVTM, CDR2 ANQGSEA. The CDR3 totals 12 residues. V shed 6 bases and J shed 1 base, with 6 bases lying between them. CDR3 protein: CSVLKNTGELFF. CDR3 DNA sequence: TGCAGCGTCTTGAAGAACACCGGGGAGCTGTTTTTT.

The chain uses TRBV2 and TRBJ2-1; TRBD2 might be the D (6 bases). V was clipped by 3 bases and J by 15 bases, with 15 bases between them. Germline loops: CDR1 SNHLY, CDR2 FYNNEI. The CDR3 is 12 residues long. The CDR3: CASSDWRDGGFF. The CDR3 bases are TGTGCCAGCAGTGATTGGCGGGACGGTGGGTTCTTC.

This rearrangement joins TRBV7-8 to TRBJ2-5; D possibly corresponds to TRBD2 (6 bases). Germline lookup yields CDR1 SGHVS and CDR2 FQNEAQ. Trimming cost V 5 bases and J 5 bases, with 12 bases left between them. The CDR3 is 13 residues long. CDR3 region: CASSTSRRETQYF. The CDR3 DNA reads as TGTGCCAGCAGCACTAGCAGGAGGGAGACCCAGTACTTC.

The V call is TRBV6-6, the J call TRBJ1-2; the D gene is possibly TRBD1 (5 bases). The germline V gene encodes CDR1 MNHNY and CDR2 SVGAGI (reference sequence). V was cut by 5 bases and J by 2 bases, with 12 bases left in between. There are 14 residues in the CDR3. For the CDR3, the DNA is TGTGCCAGCAGTCGCGACAGCCTCAACTATGGCTACACCTTC. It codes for CASSRDSLNYGYTF.

The CDR3 DNA follows: TGTGCCAGCACCCAGGGGGACTCTGGAAACACCATATATTTT. Protein sequence: CASTQGDSGNTIYF. The chain recombines TRBV3-1 (or the pseudogene TRBV3-2) with TRBJ1-3; TRBD1 agrees at 7 bases. The V and J ends lost 7 bases and 0 bases, in that order; junction bases with no gene match: 3. The CDR3 has 14 amino acids. Germline values: CDR1 LGHDT, CDR2 YNNKEL (reference sequence).

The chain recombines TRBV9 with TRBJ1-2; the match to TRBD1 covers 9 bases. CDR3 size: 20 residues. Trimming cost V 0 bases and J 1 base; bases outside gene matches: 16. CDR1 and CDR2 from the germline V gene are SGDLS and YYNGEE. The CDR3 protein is CASSVALHEDRGGYNYGYTF. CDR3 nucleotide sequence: TGTGCCAGCAGCGTAGCTTTACATGAGGACAGGGGAGGGTATAACTATGGCTACACCTTC.

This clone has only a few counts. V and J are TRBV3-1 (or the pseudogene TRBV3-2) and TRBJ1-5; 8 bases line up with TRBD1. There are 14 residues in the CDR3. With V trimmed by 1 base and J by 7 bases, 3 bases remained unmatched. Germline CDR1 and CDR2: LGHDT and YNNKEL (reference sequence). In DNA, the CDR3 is TGTGCCAGCAGCCAAGCAGGGGGCCGGCAGCCCCAGCATTTT. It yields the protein CASSQAGGRQPQHF.

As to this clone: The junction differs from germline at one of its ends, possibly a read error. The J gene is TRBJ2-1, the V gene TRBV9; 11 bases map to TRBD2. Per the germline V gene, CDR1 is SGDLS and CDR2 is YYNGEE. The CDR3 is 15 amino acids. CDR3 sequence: CASSVDISGGAPSLF. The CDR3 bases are TGTGCCAGCAGCGTAGATATTAGCGGGGGGGCCCCCTCACTCTTC.

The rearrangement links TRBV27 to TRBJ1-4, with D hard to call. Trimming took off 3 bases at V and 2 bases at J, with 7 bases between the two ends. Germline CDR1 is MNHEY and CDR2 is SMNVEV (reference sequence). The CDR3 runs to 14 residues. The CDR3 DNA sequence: TGTGCCAGCAGTTTTTGGGGTACTAATGAAAAACTGTTTTTT. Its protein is CASSFWGTNEKLFF. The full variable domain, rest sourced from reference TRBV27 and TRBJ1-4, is EAQVTQNPRYLITVTGKKLTVTCSQNMNHEYMSWYRQDPGLGLRQIYYSMNVEVTDKGDVPEGYKVSRKEKRNFPLILESPSPNQTSLYFCASSFWGTNEKLFFGSGTQLSVL.

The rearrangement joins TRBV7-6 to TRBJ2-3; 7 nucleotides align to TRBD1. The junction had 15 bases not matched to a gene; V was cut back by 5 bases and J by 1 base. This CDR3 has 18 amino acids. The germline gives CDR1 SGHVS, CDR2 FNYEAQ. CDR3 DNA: TGTGCCAGCAGCGCACGACAGGGAATGGGATTAGGCACAGATACGCAGTATTTT. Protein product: CASSARQGMGLGTDTQYF.

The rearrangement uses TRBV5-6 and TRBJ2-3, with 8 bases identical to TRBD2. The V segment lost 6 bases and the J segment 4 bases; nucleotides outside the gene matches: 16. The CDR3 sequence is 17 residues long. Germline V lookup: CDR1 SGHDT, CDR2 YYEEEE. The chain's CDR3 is CASNPEDSGVSADTQYF. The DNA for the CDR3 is TGTGCCAGCAACCCGGAGGATAGCGGGGTGTCGGCAGATACGCAGTATTTT.

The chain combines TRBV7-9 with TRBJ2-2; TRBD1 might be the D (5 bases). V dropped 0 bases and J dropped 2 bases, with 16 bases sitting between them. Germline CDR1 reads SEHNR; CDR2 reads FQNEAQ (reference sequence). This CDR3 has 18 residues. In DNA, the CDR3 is TGTGCCAGCAGCTTAGCGAGGCTGAGGACACCCAACACCGGGGAGCTGTTTTTT. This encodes CASSLARLRTPNTGELFF.

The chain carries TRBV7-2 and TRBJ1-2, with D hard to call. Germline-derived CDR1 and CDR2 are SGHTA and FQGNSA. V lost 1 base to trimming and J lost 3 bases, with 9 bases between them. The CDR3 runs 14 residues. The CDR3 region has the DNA TGTGCCAGCAGCTTAGAACCAGGTGACTATGGCTACACCTTC. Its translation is CASSLEPGDYGYTF.

The CDR3 DNA reads TGCGCCAGCAGCTTGGTTCCAGCGGGAGGGCCGAAGTTCTTC. Protein: CASSLVPAGGPKFF. The V call is TRBV5-1, the J call TRBJ2-1; 10 positions agree with TRBD2. CDR1 SGHRS and CDR2 YFSETQ come from the germline V gene. Trimming at V came to 0 bases and at J to 14 bases, leaving 8 bases not matched to a gene. This CDR3 has 14 amino acids.

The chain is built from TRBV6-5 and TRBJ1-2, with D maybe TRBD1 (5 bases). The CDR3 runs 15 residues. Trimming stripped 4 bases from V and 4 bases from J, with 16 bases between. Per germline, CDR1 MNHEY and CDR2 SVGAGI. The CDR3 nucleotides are TGTGCCAGCAGTTTCGGGGCCATAACTAGCTATGGCTACACCTTC. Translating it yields CASSFGAITSYGYTF.

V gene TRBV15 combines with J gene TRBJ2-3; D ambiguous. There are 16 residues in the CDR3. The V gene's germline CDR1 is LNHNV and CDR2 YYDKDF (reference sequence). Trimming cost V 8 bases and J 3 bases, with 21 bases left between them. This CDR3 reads CATPIKLRISTDTQYF. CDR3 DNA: TGTGCCACCCCTATAAAACTTAGAATCTCGACAGATACGCAGTATTTT.

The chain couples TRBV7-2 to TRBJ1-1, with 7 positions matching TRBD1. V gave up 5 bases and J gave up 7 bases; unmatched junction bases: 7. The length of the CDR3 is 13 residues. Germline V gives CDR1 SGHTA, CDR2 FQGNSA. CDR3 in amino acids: CASSRDRANEAFF. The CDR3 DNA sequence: TGTGCCAGCAGCCGGGACAGAGCGAATGAAGCTTTCTTT.

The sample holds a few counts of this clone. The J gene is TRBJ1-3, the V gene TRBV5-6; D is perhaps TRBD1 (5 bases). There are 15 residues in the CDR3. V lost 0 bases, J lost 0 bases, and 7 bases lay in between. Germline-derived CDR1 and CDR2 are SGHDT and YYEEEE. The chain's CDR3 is CASSLVGGSGNTIYF. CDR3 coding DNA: TGTGCCAGCAGCTTGGTTGGGGGCTCTGGAAACACCATATATTTT.